A selection of T cell receptor beta chains follows, all from one sample in a study of neurological immune-mediated disorders. TCRdb processed the 5' RACE reads anew with MiXCR; each CDR3 protein has one entry. The data contain roughly 32,000 distinct CDR3 sequences, 4.5% to 7% of them seen just once; the ten biggest clones take up around 2.1%. The source material was CD4+ T cells from blood. All receptors derive from a woman in her forties or fifties in good health. The CDR3 runs from the conserved cysteine through the conserved F or W. The D gene is left open where the match is weak. The size field is filled for only some rows; it gives once, few, many or a size class.

>TRBV3-1|TRBJ1-5|.|many
CASGGTFNQPQHF
TGTGCCAGCGGCGGGACTTTCAATCAGCCCCAGCATTTT
>TRBV11-2|TRBJ1-4|.|many
CASSLDPEGRPFF
TGTGCCAGCAGCTTAGATCCGGAGGGCAGACCGTTTTTT
>TRBV29-1|TRBJ2-2|.|many
CSVTLRVANTGELFF
TGCAGCGTTACCTTGAGGGTCGCGAACACCGGGGAGCTGTTTTTT
>TRBV7-2|TRBJ2-7|.|many
CASSLAGPHEQYF
TGTGCCAGCAGCTTAGCCGGCCCTCACGAGCAGTACTTC
>TRBV28|TRBJ2-7|.|many
CASKGQPYEQYF
TGTGCCAGCAAAGGACAACCCTACGAGCAGTACTTC
>TRBV2|TRBJ1-5|.|many
CASSPRKDQPQHF
TGTGCCAGCAGTCCTAGGAAGGACCAGCCCCAGCATTTT
>TRBV5-6|TRBJ1-2|.|medium-sized
CASSLRNNEGYTF
TGTGCCAGCAGCTTGAGAAATAACGAAGGCTACACCTTC
>TRBV4-3|TRBJ2-7|.|many
CASSQDPSARTYEQYF
TGCGCCAGCAGCCAAGATCCTAGCGCGAGGACCTACGAGCAGTACTTC
>TRBV5-1|TRBJ2-5|TRBD1|many
CASSPDRPQETQYF
TGCGCCAGCAGCCCGGACAGGCCACAAGAGACCCAGTACTTC
>TRBV5-1|TRBJ2-1|TRBD2|many
CASSFGASGNYNEQFF
TGCGCCAGCAGCTTTGGGGCTAGCGGAAACTACAATGAGCAGTTCTTC
>TRBV6-1|TRBJ2-2|.|medium-sized
CASSRTTGELFF
TGTGCCAGCAGTCGTACCACCGGGGAGCTGTTTTTT
>TRBV3-1|TRBJ2-3|TRBD2|many
CASVKAGGGTDTQYF
TGTGCCAGCGTGAAGGCGGGAGGAGGGACAGATACGCAGTATTTT
>TRBV7-7|TRBJ2-3|TRBD2|many
CASSLATSGGFTDTQYF
TGTGCCAGCAGCTTAGCGACTAGCGGGGGGTTCACAGATACGCAGTATTTT
>TRBV4-2|TRBJ2-7|TRBD2|many
CASSSSSSGLYEQYF
TGTGCCAGCAGCAGTAGCTCTAGCGGTCTCTACGAGCAGTACTTC
>TRBV6-5|TRBJ2-3|.|many
CASVGTDTQYF
TGTGCCAGCGTGGGCACAGATACGCAGTATTTT
>TRBV6-5|TRBJ1-5|.|many
CASSYGPDNQPQHF
TGTGCCAGCAGTTACGGTCCAGACAATCAGCCCCAGCATTTT
>TRBV15|TRBJ2-3|TRBD2|many
CATSRDRGGRATDTQYF
TGTGCCACCAGCAGAGATCGGGGCGGGAGGGCCACAGATACGCAGTATTTT
>TRBV19|TRBJ2-2|.|.
CATGVQGPANTGELFF
TGTGCCACCGGGGTGCAGGGACCCGCGAACACCGGGGAGCTGTTTTTT
>TRBV12-3/TRBV12-4|TRBJ2-4|TRBD1|many
CASSIGTAGNIQYF
TGTGCCAGCAGTATAGGGACAGCCGGGAACATTCAGTACTTC
>TRBV2|TRBJ2-1|.|many
CASSAGVSSRNEQFF
TGTGCCAGCAGTGCCGGAGTGAGTTCTAGGAATGAGCAGTTCTTC
>TRBV20-1|TRBJ2-7|TRBD2|many
CSARGSIGSGGVYEQYF
TGCAGTGCTAGAGGAAGTATCGGTAGCGGGGGAGTTTACGAGCAGTACTTC
>TRBV20-1|TRBJ1-2|TRBD1|many
CSATPGQGAAYGYTF
TGCAGTGCCACCCCCGGGCAGGGGGCGGCCTATGGCTACACCTTC
>TRBV19|TRBJ2-1|TRBD2|many
CASSPHAGGLDNEQFF
TGTGCCAGTAGTCCGCATGCGGGAGGGTTGGACAATGAGCAGTTCTTC
>TRBV2|TRBJ2-4|.|many
CASSEGVLRNIQYF
TGTGCCAGCAGTGAAGGGGTGTTACGGAACATTCAGTACTTC
>TRBV7-8|TRBJ2-4|.|many
CASSAEGKTKNIQYF
TGTGCCAGCAGCGCCGAAGGGAAAACCAAAAACATTCAGTACTTC
>TRBV7-8|TRBJ2-3|TRBD2|few
CASSPRGLAGGLRVGHF
TGTGCCAGCAGCCCCAGAGGACTAGCGGGGGGCCTCCGGGTCGGGCATTTT
>TRBV20-1|TRBJ1-5|.|many
CSAIRGAGDSNQPQHF
TGCAGTGCTATAAGGGGCGCGGGTGACAGCAATCAGCCCCAGCATTTT
>TRBV3-1|TRBJ2-2|.|many
CASRNPRTQANTGELFF
TGTGCCAGCAGGAATCCAAGGACACAAGCGAACACCGGGGAGCTGTTTTTT
>TRBV20-1|TRBJ1-1|TRBD1|many
CSARDTTGGWDTEAFF
TGCAGTGCTAGAGATACGACAGGGGGCTGGGACACTGAAGCTTTCTTT
>TRBV7-7|TRBJ2-2|.|many
CASSSAGPDVNTGELFF
TGTGCCAGCAGCTCAGCGGGCCCGGACGTGAACACCGGGGAGCTGTTTTTT
>TRBV5-1|TRBJ1-1|.|many
CASSLTLPGRAEAFF
TGCGCCAGCAGCTTGACCCTTCCGGGGAGGGCTGAAGCTTTCTTT
>TRBV3-1|TRBJ2-3|.|many
CASSKTTGRSTDTQYF
TGTGCCAGCAGCAAGACCACAGGTCGGAGCACAGATACGCAGTATTTT
>TRBV5-1|TRBJ2-3|.|many
CASSLEGNTDTQYF
TGCGCCAGCAGCTTGGAAGGGAACACAGATACGCAGTATTTT
>TRBV5-1|TRBJ2-2|.|many
CASRAARVAGELFF
TGCGCCAGCAGGGCGGCCAGAGTGGCCGGGGAGCTGTTTTTT
>TRBV6-5|TRBJ1-2|.|medium-sized
CASSPTGQGLYGYTF
TGTGCCAGCAGTCCTACAGGCCAGGGCCTGTATGGCTACACCTTC
>TRBV5-1|TRBJ1-1|TRBD1|many
CASSPGQGGAEAFF
TGCGCCAGCAGCCCCGGACAGGGCGGCGCTGAAGCTTTCTTT
>TRBV7-6|TRBJ2-3|TRBD1|many
CASSEPGQGTDTQYF
TGTGCCAGCAGCGAGCCGGGACAGGGCACAGATACGCAGTATTTT
>TRBV5-4|TRBJ2-1|.|.
CASSLGPPGRYNEQFF
TGTGCCAGCAGCTTGGGGCCCCCGGGACGTTACAATGAGCAGTTCTTC
>TRBV9|TRBJ1-3|.|many
CASSAGSGTSTGNTIYF
TGTGCCAGCAGCGCAGGGTCCGGGACAAGCACTGGAAACACCATATATTTT
>TRBV6-2/TRBV6-3|TRBJ1-5|.|many
CASTTPGPQDQPQHF
TGTGCCAGCACTACCCCGGGACCCCAAGATCAGCCCCAGCATTTT
>TRBV28|TRBJ1-1|.|many
CASTPQAHNTEAFF
TGTGCCAGCACCCCACAGGCCCATAACACTGAAGCTTTCTTT
>TRBV20-1|TRBJ1-1|.|medium-sized
CSAEQGAEAFF
TGCAGTGCGGAACAGGGTGCTGAAGCTTTCTTT
>TRBV5-1|TRBJ2-1|TRBD2|many
CASSSTSGPYNEQFF
TGCGCCAGCAGCTCGACTAGCGGACCCTACAATGAGCAGTTCTTC
>TRBV11-2|TRBJ2-7|TRBD2|many
CASSLVAGGRYEQYF
TGTGCCAGCAGCTTAGTAGCGGGAGGGCGGTACGAGCAGTACTTC
>TRBV20-1|TRBJ1-6|.|many
CSAAREKGYNSPLHF
TGCAGTGCTGCCAGGGAGAAGGGCTATAATTCACCCCTCCACTTT
>TRBV20-1|TRBJ2-3|TRBD2|many
CSARDRGSGRPQYF
TGCAGTGCTAGAGATCGGGGTAGCGGGAGACCGCAGTATTTT
>TRBV5-5|TRBJ2-6|.|.
CASSFLLGANVLTF
TGTGCCAGCAGCTTCTTACTGGGGGCCAACGTCCTGACTTTC
>TRBV7-2|TRBJ2-1|.|many
CASSHRGSGRGVDEQFF
TGTGCCAGCAGCCACCGCGGGTCGGGGAGGGGGGTGGATGAGCAGTTCTTC